Below, 32 T cell receptor beta chains from the same sample are listed, as sequenced in a study of blood T cell repertoires in COVID-19. Some clones are missing from TCRdb's copy, which holds only in-frame ones; the method was immunoSEQ multiplex PCR. The sample lists about 120,000 clones; over 75% were seen once. Source material: peripheral blood. These receptors originate from a man aged 65 to 79 with active or convalescent COVID-19.

V gene TRBV7-6 combines with J gene TRBJ1-6; tentative D call: TRBD1 (6 bases). The CDR3 is 14 residues long. Trimming shortened V by 2 bases and J by 8 bases, and 10 bases separated the two germline ends. In germline, CDR1 is SGHVS, CDR2 FNYEAQ. CDR3 amino acids: CASSLLQGDSPLHF. The CDR3 coding sequence is TGTGCCAGCAGCTTATTACAGGGAGATTCACCCCTCCACTTT.

The chain joins TRBV5-1 to TRBJ2-1; 8 bases agree with TRBD2. The germline V gene encodes CDR1 SGHRS and CDR2 YFSETQ. This CDR3 spans 13 amino acids. The J segment lost 7 bases and the V segment lost 6 bases, leaving 6 bases of the junction unmatched. This CDR3 is CASMVSGRNEQFF. Here the CDR3 DNA reads TGCGCCAGCATGGTCAGCGGGAGAAATGAGCAGTTCTTC.

The chain carries TRBV27 and TRBJ2-7, with 7 nucleotides matching TRBD1. J was trimmed by 3 bases and V by 5 bases; bases with no gene match: 4. This CDR3 spans 13 amino acids. Germline V lookup: CDR1 MNHEY, CDR2 SMNVEV (reference sequence). The CDR3, as DNA: TGTGCCAGCAGTCCCGGGACAGACTACGAGCAGTACTTC. Protein sequence: CASSPGTDYEQYF.

The table lists this clone with a count of one. The CDR3 sequence is CASSYRGSYNSPLHF. CDR3 nucleotide sequence: TGTGCCAGCAGCTACAGGGGTTCCTATAATTCACCCCTCCACTTT. This chain links TRBV5-4 with TRBJ1-6; TRBD1 aligns across 7 bases. The CDR3 is 15 residues long. Looked up from germline, CDR1 is SGHNT and CDR2 is YYREEE (reference sequence). The V gene end was trimmed by 3 bases and the J gene end by 1 base; junction bases not matched to a gene: 1. Full variable domain (outside the CDR3, taken from reference TRBV5-4 and TRBJ1-6): ETGVTQSPTHLIKTRGQQVTLRCSSQSGHNTVSWYQQALGQGPQFIFQYYREEENGRGNFPPRFSGLQFPNYSSELNVNALELDDSALYLCASSYRGSYNSPLHFGNGTRLTVT.

This clone has just one count. The rearrangement uses TRBV11-2 and TRBJ2-1, with D possibly TRBD1 on 5 matching bases. Germline CDR1 reads SGHAT; CDR2 reads FQNNGV. This CDR3 comprises 15 residues. Trimming pared 7 bases from V and 2 bases from J, leaving 15 bases between. The CDR3 loop is CASIQGAETYNEQFF. CDR3 bases: TGTGCCAGCATCCAAGGGGCGGAGACCTACAATGAGCAGTTCTTC.

V gene TRBV2 combines with J gene TRBJ2-4; 13 bases match TRBD2. The CDR3 contains 18 residues. V lost 8 bases and J lost 0; bases outside the gene matches: 10. The germline CDR1 and CDR2 sequences are SNHLY and FYNNEI. CDR3 nucleotide sequence: TGTGCCAGCGGGGGACTAGCGGGATCTGTTGGAGCCAAAAACATTCAGTACTTC. Its translation is CASGGLAGSVGAKNIQYF.

The V call is TRBV3-1 (or the pseudogene TRBV3-2), the J call TRBJ2-2, with 10 nucleotides matching TRBD1. Unmatched junction bases numbered 21, after V lost 3 bases and J lost 5 bases. The CDR3 has 21 amino acids. Germline CDR1 LGHDT, CDR2 YNNKEL (reference sequence). As DNA, the CDR3 is TGTGCCAGCAGCCACACCCGGGACAGGGGCTCGAGGGCTTCCAATACCGGGGAGCTGTTTTTT. Translating it yields CASSHTRDRGSRASNTGELFF.

The genes are TRBV18 and TRBJ2-7, with a weak D call TRBD1 (6 bases). Trimming pared 3 bases from V and 4 bases from J, leaving 16 bases between. Germline V CDR1 and CDR2: KGHSH, LQKENI. The CDR3 consists of 15 residues. The CDR3 sequence: CASSPVQTGEYEQYF. The CDR3 DNA reads as TGTGCCAGCTCACCCGTCCAGACAGGAGAGTACGAGCAGTACTTC.

This clone came up once. This chain connects TRBV19 to TRBJ1-5; TRBD1 agrees at 9 bases. This CDR3 has 15 amino acids. Looked up from germline, CDR1 is LNHDA and CDR2 is SQIVND (reference sequence). The trim removed 5 bases at V and 7 bases at J, leaving 9 bases unmatched. The DNA for the CDR3 is TGTGCCAGTAGTTCCGGGACAGGGCGAAGCCAGCCCCAGCATTTT. It yields the protein CASSSGTGRSQPQHF.

This rearrangement joins TRBV24-1 to TRBJ2-7, with 11 bases fitting TRBD1. The junction had 19 bases not matched to a gene; V was cut back by 1 base and J by 6 bases. Germline assignment: CDR1 KGHDR and CDR2 SFDVKD. The CDR3 length is 20 residues. The CDR3 reads CATSDLMDRGRWFTRGEQYF. CDR3 DNA: TGTGCCACCAGTGATTTAATGGACAGGGGGCGGTGGTTCACTCGGGGCGAGCAGTACTTC.

The gene calls are TRBV19 and TRBJ2-1, with 7 bases identical to TRBD2. This CDR3 comprises 17 residues. Trimming took 3 bases from V and 0 from J; bases not matched to a gene: 8. Germline CDR1 LNHDA, CDR2 SQIVND (reference sequence). The CDR3 reads CASSIPWGGSSYNEQFF. The DNA of the CDR3 is TGTGCCAGTAGTATCCCCTGGGGCGGGAGCTCCTACAATGAGCAGTTCTTC.

CDR3 loop: CASSEALLAGNTYNEQFF. The CDR3 bases are TGTGCCAGCAGTGAAGCGTTATTAGCGGGCAATACCTACAATGAGCAGTTCTTC. The chain links TRBV6-1 to TRBJ2-1; 7 bases fit TRBD2. CDR3 length: 18 residues. Trimming cost V 0 bases and J 2 bases; bases outside gene matches: 10. CDR1 and CDR2 (germline): MNHNS, SASEGT.

The chain uses TRBV5-1 and TRBJ1-2, with 7 bases matching TRBD1. Losses at the gene ends were 0 bases for V and 4 bases for J; bases not matched to a gene: 3. Germline lookup yields CDR1 SGHRS and CDR2 YFSETQ. The length of the CDR3 is 14 residues. Here the CDR3 DNA reads TGCGCCAGCAGCTTGGAGACAGGGCGCTATGGCTACACCTTC. It specifies CASSLETGRYGYTF.

The genes are TRBV18 and TRBJ2-7; TRBD2 is a possible D gene (6 bases). CDR3 size: 14 residues. The ends were cut back, 4 bases at V and 2 bases at J, with 12 bases in the middle. Germline V gene data show CDR1 as KGHSH and CDR2 as LQKENI. This CDR3 is CASSLGLQTYEQYF. The CDR3 DNA sequence: TGTGCCAGCTCACTGGGACTGCAAACCTACGAGCAGTACTTC.

The rearrangement uses TRBV7-8 and TRBJ2-3; 14 nucleotides match TRBD2. Trimming at V came to 5 bases and at J to 6 bases, leaving 13 bases not matched to a gene. Per the germline V gene, CDR1 is SGHVS and CDR2 is FQNEAQ. This CDR3 region has 18 residues. CDR3 residues: CASSLQTSGRGGKDTQYF. In DNA, the CDR3 is TGTGCCAGCAGCCTGCAGACTAGCGGGAGGGGGGGCAAGGATACGCAGTATTTT.

The V and J genes are TRBV7-8 and TRBJ2-3, with 8 nucleotides matching TRBD2. After removal of 0 bases from V and 4 bases from J, the junction contained 9 bases not matched to a gene. CDR1 is SGHVS, CDR2 FQNEAQ, per germline. The CDR3 loop spans 17 amino acids. CDR3 DNA: TGTGCCAGCAGCTTAGCGGGGGTGACTAGCGCCTCAGATACGCAGTATTTT. Translation: CASSLAGVTSASDTQYF.

The rearrangement links TRBV5-1 to TRBJ2-5; D might be TRBD2 (5 bases). V lost 2 bases, J lost 5 bases, and 13 bases lay in between. The CDR3 length is 14 residues. CDR1 is SGHRS, CDR2 YFSETQ, per germline. CDR3 sequence reads: CASSFGEQGETQYF. In DNA, the CDR3 is TGCGCCAGCAGCTTCGGGGAGCAAGGGGAGACCCAGTACTTC.

The chain is built from TRBV5-1 and TRBJ2-3; D ambiguous. Germline lookup yields CDR1 SGHRS and CDR2 YFSETQ. The CDR3 extends over 15 amino acids. Trimming stripped 0 bases from V and 0 bases from J, with 8 bases between. CDR3 residues: CASSLDLKSTDTQYF. The CDR3 DNA reads as TGCGCCAGCAGCTTGGACCTAAAAAGCACAGATACGCAGTATTTT.

This sequence joins TRBV18 and TRBJ1-4, with 9 bases fitting TRBD1. Germline V gene sequence: CDR1 KGHSH, CDR2 LQKENI. The V segment lost 4 bases and the J segment 3 bases; nucleotides outside the gene matches: 6. CDR3 length: 16 residues. Written as DNA, the CDR3 is TGTGCCAGCTCACTCGAACAGGGGGCGGCTAATGAAAAACTGTTTTTT. Its translation: CASSLEQGAANEKLFF. Using reference TRBV18 and TRBJ1-4 for the parts outside the CDR3, the full variable domain is NAGVMQNPRHLVRRRGQEARLRCSPMKGHSHVYWYRQLPEEGLKFMVYLQKENIIDESGMPKERFSAEFPKEGPSILRIQQVVRGDSAAYFCASSLEQGAANEKLFFGSGTQLSVL.

This clone was detected once. The rearrangement uses TRBV5-1 and TRBJ1-1; D unresolved. CDR1 is SGHRS and CDR2 is YFSETQ in the germline V gene. Trimming removed 3 bases at V and 4 bases at J, with 13 bases between. The CDR3 covers 14 residues. CDR3 residues: CASSSPEGTTEAFF. The CDR3, as DNA: TGCGCCAGCAGCTCCCCCGAGGGTACCACTGAAGCTTTCTTT.

This clone was seen a single time. The chain carries TRBV3-1 (or the pseudogene TRBV3-2) and TRBJ2-5, with 8 bases matching TRBD1. From germline, CDR1 is LGHDT and CDR2 YNNKEL (reference sequence). With 5 bases clipped from V and 5 bases from J, the junction kept 7 bases outside the gene matches. The CDR3 totals 14 residues. CDR3 sequence (DNA): TGTGCCAGCAGCAGCAGTCAGGGGGCTGAGACCCAGTACTTC. It translates to CASSSSQGAETQYF.

V gene TRBV3-1 (or the pseudogene TRBV3-2) combines with J gene TRBJ2-7; 8 positions match TRBD1. Germline CDR1 and CDR2: LGHDT and YNNKEL (reference sequence). V lost 4 bases to trimming and J lost 5 bases; unmatched junction nucleotides: 7. The CDR3 length is 14 residues. The CDR3 region is CASSRGQGFDEQYF. CDR3 nucleotide sequence: TGTGCCAGCAGCCGCGGACAGGGTTTCGACGAGCAGTACTTC.

This clone has a single count. The rearrangement links TRBV7-2 to TRBJ2-3; 8 nucleotides align to TRBD1. The V and J ends lost 7 bases and 1 base, in that order; junction bases with no gene match: 7. CDR1 SGHTA and CDR2 FQGNSA come from the germline V gene. This CDR3 is 15 amino acids long. CDR3 loop: CASTPSGQGTDTQYF. CDR3 coding DNA: TGTGCCAGCACCCCCTCGGGACAGGGCACAGATACGCAGTATTTT.

The chain recombines TRBV9 with TRBJ1-5, with D maybe TRBD1 (5 bases). V lost 2 bases and J 4 bases, leaving 13 bases between the germline ends. The CDR3 spans 15 residues. Germline CDR1 SGDLS, CDR2 YYNGEE. Here the CDR3 reads CASSVSRDGNQPQHF. The CDR3 DNA follows: TGTGCCAGCAGCGTTTCCAGGGATGGTAATCAGCCCCAGCATTTT.

CDR3 residues: CSAGQANEKLFF. CDR3 coding DNA: TGCAGCGCGGGACAGGCTAATGAAAAACTGTTTTTT. V and J are TRBV29-1 and TRBJ1-4; 8 nucleotides align to TRBD1. This CDR3 contains 12 residues. Germline values: CDR1 SQVTM, CDR2 ANQGSEA. V was clipped by 7 bases and J by 3 bases; unmatched bases: 1.

This chain joins TRBV14 and TRBJ1-4; TRBD1 matches 7 bases. The J segment lost 5 bases and the V segment lost 4 bases, leaving 7 bases of the junction unmatched. This CDR3 region has 15 residues. CDR1 is SGHDN and CDR2 is FVKESK in the germline V gene. The CDR3 region is CASSRNRGPNEKLFF. The CDR3 bases are TGTGCCAGCAGCCGCAACAGGGGACCAAATGAAAAACTGTTTTTT.

The chain recombines TRBV15 with TRBJ1-4; 9 nucleotides agree with TRBD1. The CDR3 loop spans 14 amino acids. V shed 6 bases and J 3 bases; nucleotides not matched to a gene: 2. CDR1 is LNHNV, CDR2 YYDKDF, per germline (reference sequence). This chain's CDR3 is CATRQGAANEKLFF. CDR3 DNA: TGTGCCACCAGACAGGGGGCTGCTAATGAAAAACTGTTTTTT.

The rearrangement uses TRBV29-1 and TRBJ1-2; D is unclear. CDR1 and CDR2 from the germline V gene are SQVTM and ANQGSEA. The CDR3 contains 11 residues. The ends were cut back, 5 bases at V and 4 bases at J, with 8 bases in the middle. DNA of the CDR3: TGCAGCGTTAGGTCGGGCTATGGCTACACCTTC. This codes for CSVRSGYGYTF.

In this sample, this clone turned up a few times. The V and J genes are TRBV6-5 and TRBJ2-7; D is unresolved. This CDR3 has 11 residues. Per the germline V gene, CDR1 is MNHEY and CDR2 is SVGAGI. V lost 7 bases to trimming and J lost 4 bases, with 8 bases between them. CDR3 residues: CASTDTYEQYF. CDR3 in DNA: TGTGCCAGCACCGACACGTACGAGCAGTACTTC.

The CDR3 spells CASSFTTVPNTEAFF. CDR3 sequence (DNA): TGTGCCAGCAGTTTTACCACAGTACCGAACACTGAAGCTTTCTTT. The gene calls are TRBV28 and TRBJ1-1; D is ambiguous. V gave up 3 bases and J gave up 1 base, with 12 bases separating them. The CDR3 is made up of 15 amino acids. In germline, CDR1 is MDHEN, CDR2 SYDVKM.

The V call is TRBV5-1, the J call TRBJ2-7, with TRBD1 identical over 7 bases. This CDR3 has 16 residues. V shed 0 bases, J shed 0 bases, and the junction held 6 bases outside the gene matches. Germline V gives CDR1 SGHRS, CDR2 YFSETQ. The CDR3: CASSLGGGQRSYEQYF. The CDR3, as DNA: TGCGCCAGCAGCTTGGGAGGGGGCCAGCGCTCCTACGAGCAGTACTTC.

The V gene is TRBV7-9, the J gene TRBJ2-7; D remains ambiguous. V lost 1 base to trimming and J lost 5 bases, with 15 bases between them. CDR1 SEHNR and CDR2 FQNEAQ come from the germline V gene (reference sequence). CDR3 size: 15 residues. The CDR3 protein is CASSLESSGKHEQYF. The CDR3 DNA reads TGTGCCAGCAGCTTAGAGTCTTCAGGCAAACACGAGCAGTACTTC.